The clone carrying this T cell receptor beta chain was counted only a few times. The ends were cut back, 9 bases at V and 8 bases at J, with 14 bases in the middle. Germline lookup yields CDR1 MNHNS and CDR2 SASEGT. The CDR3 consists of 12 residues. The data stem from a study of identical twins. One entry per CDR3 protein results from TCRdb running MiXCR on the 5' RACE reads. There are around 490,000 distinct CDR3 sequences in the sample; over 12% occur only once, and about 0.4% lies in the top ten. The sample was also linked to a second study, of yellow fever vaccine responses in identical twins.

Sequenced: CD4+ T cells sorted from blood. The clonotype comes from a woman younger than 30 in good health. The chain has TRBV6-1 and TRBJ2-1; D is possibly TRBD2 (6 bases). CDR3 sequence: CASGTQWDEQFF. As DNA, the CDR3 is TGTGCCAGTGGGACTCAATGGGATGAGCAGTTCTTC.